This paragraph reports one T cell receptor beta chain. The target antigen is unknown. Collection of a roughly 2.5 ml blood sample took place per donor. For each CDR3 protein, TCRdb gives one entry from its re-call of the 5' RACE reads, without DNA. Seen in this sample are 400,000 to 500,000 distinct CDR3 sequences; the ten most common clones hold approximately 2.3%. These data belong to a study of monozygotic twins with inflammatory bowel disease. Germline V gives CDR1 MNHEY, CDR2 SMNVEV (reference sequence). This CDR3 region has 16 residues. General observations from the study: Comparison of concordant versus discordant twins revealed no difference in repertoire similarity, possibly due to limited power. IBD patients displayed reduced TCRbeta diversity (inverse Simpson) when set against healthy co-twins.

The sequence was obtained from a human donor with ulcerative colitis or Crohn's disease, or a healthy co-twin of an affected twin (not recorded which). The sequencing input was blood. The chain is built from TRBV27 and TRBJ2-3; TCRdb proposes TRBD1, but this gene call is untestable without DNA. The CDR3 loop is CASFWPGTEPLDTQYF.